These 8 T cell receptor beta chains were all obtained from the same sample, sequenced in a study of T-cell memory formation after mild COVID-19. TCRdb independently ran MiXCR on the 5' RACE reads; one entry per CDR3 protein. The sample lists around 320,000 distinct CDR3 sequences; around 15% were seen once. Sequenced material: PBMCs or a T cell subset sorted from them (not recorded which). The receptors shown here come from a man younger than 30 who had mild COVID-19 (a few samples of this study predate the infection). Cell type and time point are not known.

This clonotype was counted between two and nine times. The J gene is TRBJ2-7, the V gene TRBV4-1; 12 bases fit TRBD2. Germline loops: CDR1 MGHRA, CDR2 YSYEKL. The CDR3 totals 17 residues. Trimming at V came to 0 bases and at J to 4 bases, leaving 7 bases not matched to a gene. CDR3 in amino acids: CASSQELTGTSGYEQYV. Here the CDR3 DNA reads TGCGCCAGCAGCCAAGAACTTACCGGGACTAGCGGGTACGAGCAGTACGTC.

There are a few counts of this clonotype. CDR3 protein: CSALNPGQGSEKLFF. Here the CDR3 DNA reads TGCAGTGCTTTAAACCCGGGACAGGGTAGCGAAAAACTGTTTTTT. V gene TRBV20-1 combines with J gene TRBJ1-4; 9 bases are a match to TRBD1. V gave up 5 bases and J gave up 8 bases; unmatched junction bases: 12. This CDR3 contains 15 residues. Germline CDR1 and CDR2: DFQATT and SNEGSKA (reference sequence).

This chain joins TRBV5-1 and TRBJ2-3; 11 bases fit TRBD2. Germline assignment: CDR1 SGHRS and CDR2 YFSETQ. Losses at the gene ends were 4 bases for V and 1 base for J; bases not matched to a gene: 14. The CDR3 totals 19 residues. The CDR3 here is CASSHFGIAGGPGTDTQYF. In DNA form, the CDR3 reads TGCGCCAGCAGCCACTTCGGAATAGCGGGGGGGCCTGGCACAGATACGCAGTATTTT.

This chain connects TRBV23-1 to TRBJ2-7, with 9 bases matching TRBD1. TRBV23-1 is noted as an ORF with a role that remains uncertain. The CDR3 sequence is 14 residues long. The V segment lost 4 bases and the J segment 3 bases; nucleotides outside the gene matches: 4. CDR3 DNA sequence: TGCGCCAGCAGTCGACAGGGGGAGGGCTACGAGCAGTACGTC. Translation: CASSRQGEGYEQYV.

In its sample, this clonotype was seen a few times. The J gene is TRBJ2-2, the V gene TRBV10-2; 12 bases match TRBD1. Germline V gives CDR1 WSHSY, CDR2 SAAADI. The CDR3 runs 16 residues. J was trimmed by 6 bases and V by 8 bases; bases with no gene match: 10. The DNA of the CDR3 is TGCGCCAGCTTTATCCCGGGACAGGGGGCTTCCGGGGAGCTGTTTTTT. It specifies CASFIPGQGASGELFF.

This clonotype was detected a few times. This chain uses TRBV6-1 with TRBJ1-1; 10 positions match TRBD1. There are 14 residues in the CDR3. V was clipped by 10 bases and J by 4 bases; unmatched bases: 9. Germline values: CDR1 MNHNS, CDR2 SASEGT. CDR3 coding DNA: TGTGCCACTCATCCCTGGGACAGGGGCACTGAAGCTTTCTTT. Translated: CATHPWDRGTEAFF.

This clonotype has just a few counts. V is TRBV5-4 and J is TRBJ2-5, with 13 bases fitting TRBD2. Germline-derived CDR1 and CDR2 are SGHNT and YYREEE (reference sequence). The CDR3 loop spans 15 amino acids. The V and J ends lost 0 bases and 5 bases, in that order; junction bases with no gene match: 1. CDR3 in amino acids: CASSLALAGGETQYF. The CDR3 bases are TGTGCCAGCAGCTTGGCACTAGCGGGGGGGGAGACCCAGTACTTC.

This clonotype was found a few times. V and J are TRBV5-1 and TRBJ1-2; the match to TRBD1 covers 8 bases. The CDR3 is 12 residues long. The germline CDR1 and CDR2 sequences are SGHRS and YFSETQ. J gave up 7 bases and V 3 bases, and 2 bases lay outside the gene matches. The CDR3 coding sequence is TGCGCCAGCAGCTCGACAGGGGCTGGCTACACCTTC. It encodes CASSSTGAGYTF.